This T cell receptor beta chain was identified during a study of CD8+CD57+ T cells in acquired aplastic anemia. Genomic DNA, serving as template, underwent TCR beta VDJ and CDR3 profiling. MiXCR, run by TCRdb on the reads, gives a single entry per CDR3 protein. The table lists approximately 120,000 distinct CDR3 sequences, over 30% of them singletons. It was patients with CD8+CD57+ cell expansion by flow cytometry who were chosen for sequencing. This clonotype was observed a few times. The germline CDR1 and CDR2 sequences are SGDLS and YYNGEE. The V and J ends lost 3 bases and 1 base, in that order; junction bases with no gene match: 3. CDR3 size: 14 residues.

This chain uses TRBV9 with TRBJ2-7; 8 nucleotides align to TRBD1. The specimen sequenced was sorted CD4+, CD8+, or CD8+CD57+ T cells (not recorded which) from PBMCs. The sequence came from a human donor with aplastic anemia. The CDR3 DNA reads TGTGCCAGCAGCGGTGGACAGGGATCCTACGAGCAGTACTTC. Amino acids: CASSGGQGSYEQYF.